This TCR beta chain appears in the sequencing data of a study of T cells after yellow fever vaccination. Regarding the study as a whole: Sorted repertoires could include abundant contaminating clonotypes from bulk cells.

Germline CDR1 reads MNHEY; CDR2 reads SMNVEV (reference sequence). The CDR3 is 15 amino acids. V lost 2 bases and J lost 1, with 10 bases in between. This clonotype was found a few times. The antigen is not known. TCRdb re-called the 5' RACE reads with MiXCR, one entry per CDR3 protein. The sample has 200,000 to 250,000 distinct CDR3 sequences, 6.9% seen once; the top ten hold around 0.9%. Material: CD4+ T cells sorted from PBMCs, obtained 15 days after the yellow fever booster vaccination. This chain links TRBV27 with TRBJ2-3; D ambiguous. This TCR derives from a young man who received the YFV17D yellow fever vaccine. The CDR3 region is CASSLRSPGTDTQYF. The CDR3 coding sequence is TGTGCCAGCAGTTTACGTAGTCCGGGCACAGATACGCAGTATTTT.